One T cell receptor beta chain is described in this entry. Per the study methods: Estimated nucleated cell counts came from reference gene primer amplification. Profiling relied on immunoSEQ multiplex PCR, and the TCRdb table lists in-frame clones only, not all of them. V and J calls and clone size come straight from that table; D and trimming were deduced from the DNA. The sample lists fewer than 200,000 clones; more than 85% were seen once. This entry comes from a study of blood T cell repertoires in COVID-19. Trimming took off 2 bases at V and 8 bases at J, with 17 bases between the two ends. The CDR3 has 15 amino acids. Germline V CDR1 and CDR2: MNHNS, SASEGT.

Sequencing used PBMCs or T cells enriched from blood (not recorded which). The chain recombines TRBV6-1 with TRBJ2-3; TRBD1 might be the D (7 bases). The source of this sequence is a human donor with acute COVID-19. The donor label of this sample is uncertain. CDR3 protein: CASSESQGGLGTQYF. The CDR3 DNA is TGTGCCAGCAGTGAAAGTCAGGGGGGCCTCGGTACGCAGTATTTT.